The T cell receptor beta chain under discussion was sequenced for a study of blood T cell repertoires in COVID-19. As for the study in general: Material from acute and convalescent COVID-19 was sourced from the United States, Italy and Spain. The analysed material was cDNA or gDNA that came from T cells, B-cell-depleted T cells, or PBMCs.

The CDR3 is 15 residues long. J lost 2 bases, V lost 2 bases, and 3 bases had no gene match. CDR1 is MNHEY and CDR2 is SMNVEV in the germline V gene (reference sequence). Enrolled through a virtual design, the participants were between about 18 and 100 years of age and came from about two dozen US areas. Per the authors' pipeline: It was from reference gene primer amplification that nucleated cell counts were estimated. Repertoires were generated with immunoSEQ multiplex PCR, while TCRdb's copy carries only in-frame clones and drops some. For V, J and clone size, that table is used; D and trimming come from the DNA. The sample contains roughly 400,000 clones, roughly 91% of which appear only once.

This sequence was found in a woman aged 25 to 39 who had recovered from COVID-19. Sequencing was done on a sample of PBMCs or T cells enriched from blood (not recorded which). This chain joins TRBV27 and TRBJ2-7; 10 nucleotides match TRBD2. The CDR3 DNA sequence: TGTGCCAGCAGTTTACTAGCGGGGGTCCCCTACGAGCAGTACTTC. As protein: CASSLLAGVPYEQYF.